Described below is a single TCR beta chain sequence and its context. This specimen belongs to a study of control samples from healthy donors and cancer patients. The V end was cut by 5 bases, the J end by 7 bases, with 11 bases between. The CDR3 loop spans 13 amino acids. Germline V gene data show CDR1 as SGHAT and CDR2 as FQNNGV. Here immunoSEQ multiplex PCR was the method, and the copy in TCRdb shows in-frame clones only, minus some. The table records some 140,000 clones, about 94% of them present only once. Source material: blood. The receptor was isolated from a man between 35 and 55 years old in good health. This chain connects TRBV11-2 to TRBJ2-2, with D hard to call. DNA for the CDR3: TGTGCCAGCAGCGTTGATCGTTTCGGGGAGCTGTTTTTT. Translation gives CASSVDRFGELFF.